This T cell receptor (beta chain) was documented in a study of read filtering for tumor transcriptome and immune sequencing. Background on the study: R-ISS stage counts were eight or nine for I, 15 to 20 for II, 6 or 7 for III.

CDR3 length equals 14 residues. V dropped 5 bases and J dropped 1 base, with 11 bases sitting between them. This clonotype was recorded many times. Molecular barcoded adaptors covering alpha/delta and beta/gamma chains were used on 400 ng RNA. MiXCR, applied by TCRdb to the reads, yields one record per CDR3 protein. The sample carries roughly 41,000 distinct CDR3 sequences, roughly 15% recorded once. This clonotype originated in a donor at least 40 years old with multiple myeloma. This sequence joins TRBV12-3 or TRBV12-4 and TRBJ1-2; D call uncertain. The specimen was a population of CD138-negative cells sorted from bone marrow. The CDR3 is CASSRRQSNYGYTF. CDR3 sequence (DNA): TGTGCCAGCAGTCGCCGACAAAGTAACTATGGCTACACCTTC.